These T cell receptor beta chains were read from a single sample in a study of spatial heterogeneity in lung cancer. MiXCR, applied by TCRdb to the 5' RACE reads, yields one record per CDR3 protein. Here the sample spans 77,000 or so distinct CDR3 sequences, 15% to 20% being singletons. This specimen consisted of PBMCs, obtained at surgery. These receptors were collected from a male donor with early-stage non-small cell lung cancer. Both conserved end residues are part of each CDR3. D genes are given only for firm matches. The size of a clone is reported for some rows only, either as once, few or many, or as a class for expanded clones.

>TRBJ2-2|few|TRBV29-1|-
TGCAGCGTCCTAGGACCGACGAACACCGGGGAGCTGTTTTTT
CSVLGPTNTGELFF
>TRBJ1-2|-|TRBV7-6|-
TGTGCCAGCAGTTCCCGACAGGCGGATGGCTACACCTTC
CASSSRQADGYTF
>TRBJ2-4|many|TRBV3-1|TRBD2
TGTGCCAGCAGCCAAGAATTACTAGCGGGAGGGTCCAAAAACATTCAGTACTTC
CASSQELLAGGSKNIQYF
>TRBJ2-7|-|TRBV10-3|-
TGTGCCATCAGTAAGGGCAGTAGCTCCTACGAGCAGTACTTC
CAISKGSSSYEQYF
>TRBJ2-7|-|TRBV4-1|TRBD1
TGCGCCAGCAGCCAACGACAGGGGCGATCTGGGGAGCAGTACTTC
CASSQRQGRSGEQYF
>TRBJ2-2|-|TRBV25-1|-
TGTGCCAGCAGTGCATACATGAACACCGGGGAGCTGTTTTTT
CASSAYMNTGELFF
>TRBJ2-6|-|TRBV29-1|-
TGCAGCGTTACTAGGGGTTCCGGGGCCAACGTCCTGACTTTC
CSVTRGSGANVLTF
>TRBJ2-5|-|TRBV25-1|TRBD1
TGTGCCAGCATCGGGACAGACCAAGAGACCCAGTACTTC
CASIGTDQETQYF
>TRBJ1-1|-|TRBV9|-
TGTGCCAGCAGCGTAGCCATGAACACTGAAGCTTTCTTT
CASSVAMNTEAFF
>TRBJ2-5|-|TRBV30|-
TGTGCCTGGGAGAGCGGGGAGACCCAGTACTTC
CAWESGETQYF
>TRBJ2-3|few|TRBV7-2|TRBD2
TGTGCCAGCAGCTCTAGCGGAGATACGCAGTATTTT
CASSSSGDTQYF
>TRBJ2-3|many|TRBV10-3|TRBD2
TGTGCCATCAGTGAGTCCGTACTAGCGGGGGTAAGCACAGATACGCAGTATTTT
CAISESVLAGVSTDTQYF
>TRBJ2-6|-|TRBV5-1|TRBD1
TGCGCCAGCAGCGAGACAGGGGGCCCCCGGTCTGGGGCCAACGTCCTGACTTTC
CASSETGGPRSGANVLTF
>TRBJ1-2|many|TRBV27|-
TGTGCCAGCGGGACGGGACACCTATATGGCTACACCTTC
CASGTGHLYGYTF
>TRBJ2-5|-|TRBV7-8|-
TGTGCCAGCAGCTTAGGCGGGGAGCAAGAGACCCAGTACTTC
CASSLGGEQETQYF
>TRBJ2-2|-|TRBV7-9|-
TGTGCCAGCAGCCCCGTTTCAGCACCCGGGGAGCTGTTTTTT
CASSPVSAPGELFF
>TRBJ1-1|few|TRBV9|TRBD1
TGTGCCAGCAGCGTAGTTCCGGGGACAGGGTCTGAAGCTTTCTTT
CASSVVPGTGSEAFF
>TRBJ2-7|few|TRBV6-5|TRBD2
TGTGCCAGCAGTCTCCTTGGGGACTACTCCTGGGAGCAGTACTTC
CASSLLGDYSWEQYF
>TRBJ1-1|-|TRBV6-5|-
TGTGCCAGCAGCCAGTATGTGAACACTGAAGCTTTCTTT
CASSQYVNTEAFF
>TRBJ2-4|-|TRBV28|TRBD2
TGTGCCAGCAGAACTAGCGGGGGACGCAACAACATTCAGTACTTC
CASRTSGGRNNIQYF
>TRBJ2-5|few|TRBV24-1|-
TGTGCCACCAGTGCAGGGGGAGGAAAGACCCAGTACTTC
CATSAGGGKTQYF
>TRBJ2-3|-|TRBV7-8|-
TGTGCCAGCAGCTTAAAGGAAAAGAGGGGAGATACGCAGTATTTT
CASSLKEKRGDTQYF
>TRBJ2-7|-|TRBV11-1|TRBD1
TGTGCCAGCAGCTTAGTCGGGACAGGGGCCTACGAGCAGTACTTC
CASSLVGTGAYEQYF
>TRBJ2-5|-|TRBV7-9|TRBD1
TGTGCCAACAGCGCTGGGACAGGGGGCGCAGAGACCCAGTACTTC
CANSAGTGGAETQYF
>TRBJ1-2|-|TRBV2|TRBD1
TGTGCCAGCAGCCTTGACAGGGGTTGGAACTATGGCTACACCTTC
CASSLDRGWNYGYTF
>TRBJ2-7|-|TRBV19|TRBD1
TGTGCCAGTAGTACCACAGGGGGGAGCTCCTACGAGCAGTACTTC
CASSTTGGSSYEQYF
>TRBJ2-7|many|TRBV29-1|-
TGCAGCGCCCTATTGAGGAGGCCCCCTTACGAGCAGTACTTC
CSALLRRPPYEQYF
>TRBJ2-7|-|TRBV5-1|-
TGCGCCAGCAGCTCTTCGACAGGAGACCACGAGCAGTACTTC
CASSSSTGDHEQYF
>TRBJ2-1|many|TRBV27|-
TGTGCCAGCAGTTTTTCTTTTAGCCCTTTTTCCTACAATGAGCAGTTCTTC
CASSFSFSPFSYNEQFF
>TRBJ1-2|-|TRBV28|-
TGTGCCAGCAGTTTAAGGCCGAACTATGGCTACACCTTC
CASSLRPNYGYTF
>TRBJ2-6|-|TRBV20-1|-
TGCAGTGCAACCTTCTCTGGGGCCAACGTCCTGACTTTC
CSATFSGANVLTF
>TRBJ1-1|-|TRBV6-6|-
TGTGCCAGCAGTAGCCCAGAGACCCTGAACACTGAAGCTTTCTTT
CASSSPETLNTEAFF
>TRBJ2-7|-|TRBV2|-
TGTGCCAGCAGTGGAGATAAACATGGCGAGCAGTACTTC
CASSGDKHGEQYF
>TRBJ1-5|many|TRBV4-1|-
TGCGCCAGCAGCCAAGTAGGAGGCCTTGATAGCAATCAGCCCCAGCATTTT
CASSQVGGLDSNQPQHF
>TRBJ1-1|-|TRBV5-1|TRBD1
TGCGCCAGCAGCTTCGGACAGGGGAGGACTGAAGCTTTCTTT
CASSFGQGRTEAFF
>TRBJ2-3|-|TRBV7-9|-
TGTGCCAGCAGCTTACGGGACAATAGCGCAGATACGCAGTATTTT
CASSLRDNSADTQYF
>TRBJ2-5|-|TRBV11-1|TRBD2
TGTGCCAGCAGCTACCTTCGGGCTAGCGGGAGGGGAAGTCAAGAGACCCAGTACTTC
CASSYLRASGRGSQETQYF
>TRBJ1-2|few|TRBV7-9|-
TGTGCCAGCAGCCTCCAGGATTATGGCTACACCTTC
CASSLQDYGYTF
>TRBJ2-2|-|TRBV9|-
TGTGCCAGCAGCCCACGGACTGGGTACACCGGGGAGCTGTTTTTT
CASSPRTGYTGELFF
>TRBJ2-6|few|TRBV6-1|TRBD1
TGTGCCAGCAGTGTCGACAGGGCTACTGGGGCCAACGTCCTGACTTTC
CASSVDRATGANVLTF
>TRBJ2-3|few|TRBV7-2|TRBD2
TGTGCCAGCAGCCAAGTAGCTAGCGGGAGGGCCGGGACAGATACGCAGTATTTT
CASSQVASGRAGTDTQYF
>TRBJ2-6|-|TRBV29-1|-
TGCAGCGTCACAGCCTCTGGGGCCAACGTCCTGACTTTC
CSVTASGANVLTF
>TRBJ1-5|many|TRBV28|-
TGTGCCAGCAGTTTCCCCACAGGGAATCAGCCCCAGCATTTT
CASSFPTGNQPQHF
>TRBJ1-6|-|TRBV18|-
TGTGCCAGCTCACCAGAGGATGGGGATTCACCCCTCCACTTT
CASSPEDGDSPLHF
>TRBJ2-3|few|TRBV7-2|TRBD2
TGTGCCAGCACCAGGGGCGGGGGGAAAGATACGCAGTATTTT
CASTRGGGKDTQYF
>TRBJ1-2|-|TRBV27|-
TGTGCCAGCAGTCCGTATCAGGGTTATAGCTACACCTTC
CASSPYQGYSYTF
>TRBJ2-3|-|TRBV14|-
TGTGCCAGCAGCCAACCCCCCAGCCGGCTACACACAGATACGCAGTATTTT
CASSQPPSRLHTDTQYF
>TRBJ2-5|once|TRBV6-6|-
TGTGCCAGCAGGACCTCAGGTGAACCAGAGACCCAGTACTTC
CASRTSGEPETQYF
>TRBJ2-3|-|TRBV6-2/TRBV6-3|TRBD2
TGTGCCAGCAGTTGGAGCGGGGAAGATACGCAGTATTTT
CASSWSGEDTQYF
>TRBJ1-2|-|TRBV9|TRBD1
TGTGCCAGCAGCGTAGGGACAGGCCGCGGGGCGTATGGCTACACCTTC
CASSVGTGRGAYGYTF
>TRBJ2-7|-|TRBV21-1|-
TGTCGCGGGAGCTCCTACGAGCAGTACTTC
CRGSSYEQYF
>TRBJ2-7|-|TRBV14|-
TGTGCCAGCAGCCAAGGAACGGGAGACCCCTACGAGCAGTACTTC
CASSQGTGDPYEQYF
>TRBJ2-7|few|TRBV5-4|TRBD1
TGTGCCAGCAGTCAGCCGGGACAGGCCTCCTACGAGCAGTACTTC
CASSQPGQASYEQYF
>TRBJ1-4|-|TRBV28|TRBD1
TGTGCCAGCAGCTCACAGGGGGGCACTAATGAAAAACTGTTTTTT
CASSSQGGTNEKLFF
>TRBJ2-1|few|TRBV28|-
TGTGCCAGCAGTTTAACGGGAACCTACAATGAGCAGTTCTTC
CASSLTGTYNEQFF
>TRBJ1-2|-|TRBV28|-
TGTGCCAGCAGTTTTCTTATCTATGGCTACACCTTC
CASSFLIYGYTF
>TRBJ2-3|-|TRBV27|TRBD1
TGTGCCAGCAACCCCGGGACAGGCCCGTCCCCAGATACGCAGTATTTT
CASNPGTGPSPDTQYF